This TCR beta chain was observed in a study of cytomegalovirus exposure and HLA in healthy donors. Note on this clone: The target antigen is unknown.

Amplification used 60 Vbeta primers and 13 Jbeta primers. Profiled with immunoSEQ multiplex PCR; TCRdb holds only in-frame clones, not every one. The data show over 80,000 clones, 78% seen once. Points from the study as a whole: Cytomegalovirus status was reportedly diagnosed by the classifier with high specificity and sensitivity. Of the V segments, some could not be distinguished, including TRBV6-2 and TRBV6-3, and were excluded. The study found most TCR sequences rare, yet found some public TCRs in many donors.

The ends were cut back, 5 bases at V and 6 bases at J, with 11 bases in the middle. The CDR3 is 13 residues long. Germline V gene lookup returns CDR1 MDHEN and CDR2 SYDVKM. The chain is built from TRBV28 and TRBJ2-1; D possibly corresponds to TRBD2 (5 bases). Sequencing input: PBMCs. The sequence was obtained from a woman aged 40 to 50 in good health and CMV-seronegative. The CDR3 sequence: CASSTSPGNEQFF. CDR3 DNA: TGTGCCAGCAGTACTAGTCCTGGCAATGAGCAGTTCTTC.